The entry that follows covers one T cell receptor (beta chain) sequence. Its matching antigen is unknown. The data belong to a study of cytomegalovirus exposure and HLA in healthy donors. Primers for the PCR totalled 60 Vbeta and 13 Jbeta. Per the original data handling: A later analysis tallied 65 million to 85 million unique TCR beta chains, about 9.9 million of them shared. Assay: immunoSEQ multiplex PCR; the TCRdb copy retains only in-frame clones and omits some. D and trimming were read from the DNA, whereas the V and J calls and clone size are those reported in that table. The record lists 60,000 to 85,000 clones, of which the ten most abundant hold roughly an eighth. The CDR3 consists of 13 residues. Germline V gene data show CDR1 as SEHNR and CDR2 as FQNEAQ (reference sequence). The V segment lost 4 bases and the J segment 6 bases; nucleotides outside the gene matches: 2. The study's findings and limits: Relative to equally common others, HLA-associated TCR beta chains showed greater clonal expansion in a later analysis. Exclusion applied to some V segments, including TRBV6-2 and TRBV6-3, as they were indistinguishable. Productive status was seen about 87% or about 30% of the time for most TCR beta V segments in an earlier analysis.

This TCR derives from a man between 45 and 60 years old in good health and CMV-seropositive. Sequences were obtained from PBMCs. The rearrangement uses TRBV7-9 and TRBJ2-1, with TRBD2 matching over 8 bases. The CDR3 DNA is TGTGCCAGCAGCTCTCGGGGGGGCAATGAGCAGTTCTTC. As protein: CASSSRGGNEQFF.